Presented here are 31 T cell receptor beta chains from one specimen sequenced in a study of blood T cell repertoires in COVID-19. Some clones are missing from TCRdb's copy, which holds only in-frame ones; the method was immunoSEQ multiplex PCR. The repertoire holds fewer than 200,000 clones, with just under 85% as singletons. Input material: peripheral blood. Receptors originate from a man in his forties or fifties who had recovered from COVID-19.

This chain uses TRBV3-1 (or the pseudogene TRBV3-2) with TRBJ2-7; a weak D match, TRBD1 (5 bases). CDR3 length: 15 amino acids. Trimming cost V 4 bases and J 0 bases, with 13 bases left between them. The germline V gene has CDR1 LGHDT and CDR2 YNNKEL (reference sequence). DNA for the CDR3: TGTGCCAGCAGCCGCCCGACAGATAACTCCTACGAGCAGTACTTC. Amino acids: CASSRPTDNSYEQYF.

This sequence joins TRBV5-4 and TRBJ1-1; TRBD1 is a possible D gene (5 bases). CDR1 is SGHNT and CDR2 is YYREEE in the germline V gene (reference sequence). This CDR3 has 13 residues. V lost 2 bases and J lost 4, with 9 bases in between. CDR3 nucleotides: TGTGCCAGCAGCTTAAGGGGAAGCACTGAAGCTTTCTTT. The encoded protein is CASSLRGSTEAFF.

This chain uses TRBV7-8 with TRBJ1-3; 9 nucleotides agree with TRBD1. J was trimmed by 3 bases and V by 3 bases; bases with no gene match: 18. The germline gives CDR1 SGHVS, CDR2 FQNEAQ. This CDR3 is 20 amino acids long. DNA of the CDR3: TGTGCCAGCAGCTTTTATTCCACGACTTCCGGGACAGGGTATGGAAACACCATATATTTT. Its protein is CASSFYSTTSGTGYGNTIYF.

The V and J genes are TRBV27 and TRBJ2-2; D perhaps matches TRBD1 (6 bases). Trimming pared 5 bases from V and 3 bases from J, leaving 7 bases between. CDR1 and CDR2 (germline): MNHEY, SMNVEV (reference sequence). CDR3 length: 13 residues. CDR3 residues: CASSTGYTGELFF. In nucleotides, the CDR3 is TGTGCCAGCAGTACAGGGTACACCGGGGAGCTGTTTTTT.

The chain links TRBV6-6 to TRBJ1-1; 8 positions match TRBD1. With 2 bases clipped from V and 3 bases from J, the junction kept 8 bases outside the gene matches. CDR1 and CDR2 (germline): MNHNY, SVGAGI (reference sequence). This CDR3 has 16 amino acids. The CDR3 reads CASSYGQGISHTEAFF. CDR3 bases: TGTGCCAGCAGTTACGGACAGGGTATCTCCCACACTGAAGCTTTCTTT.

A single count supports this clone. The same CDR3 can be traced to other DNA sequences in this sample. The chain uses TRBV6-5 and TRBJ1-6; TRBD1 is a possible D gene (6 bases). The germline V and J ends were trimmed by 3 bases and 2 bases, with 11 bases remaining between them. Germline lookup yields CDR1 MNHEY and CDR2 SVGAGI. This CDR3 contains 16 residues. The CDR3 here is CASSYGGATYNSPLHF. The CDR3 bases are TGTGCCAGCAGTTATGGGGGGGCTACCTATAATTCACCCCTCCACTTT.

The chain carries TRBV7-9 and TRBJ1-1, with 10 bases fitting TRBD1. Germline V lookup: CDR1 SEHNR, CDR2 FQNEAQ (reference sequence). Trimming took 6 bases from V and 6 from J; bases not matched to a gene: 13. This CDR3 spans 16 amino acids. The CDR3 DNA reads TGTGCCAGCAGGACATCCGAACTCGGGACAGGGGCTGAAGCTTTCTTT. As protein: CASRTSELGTGAEAFF. The entire variable domain, with the rest obtained from reference TRBV7-9 and TRBJ1-1, is as follows: DTGVSQNPRHKITKRGQNVTFRCDPISEHNRLYWYRQTLGQGPEFLTYFQNEAQLEKSRLLSDRFSAERPKGSFSTLEIQRTEQGDSAMYLCASRTSELGTGAEAFFGQGTRLTVV.

V and J are TRBV30 and TRBJ2-5, with D perhaps TRBD2 (5 bases). V gave up 3 bases and J gave up 0 bases, with 17 bases separating them. The CDR3 covers 16 residues. CDR1 and CDR2 from the germline V gene are GTSNPN and SVGIG (reference sequence). DNA for the CDR3: TGTGCCTGGAGCGCGTCTCCGTCGGGGAACCAAGAGACCCAGTACTTC. Protein: CAWSASPSGNQETQYF.

This chain links TRBV30 with TRBJ2-7; D is possibly TRBD2 (6 bases). Per germline, CDR1 GTSNPN and CDR2 SVGIG (reference sequence). The length of the CDR3 is 15 residues. V was trimmed by 3 bases and J by 3 bases, leaving 18 bases between them. In DNA, the CDR3 is TGTGCCTGGAGGAGCCCCGGGGGAGGCAACTACGAGCAGTACTTC. Its protein is CAWRSPGGGNYEQYF.

The chain employs TRBV28 and TRBJ1-5; the D gene is possibly TRBD1 (5 bases). The length of the CDR3 is 16 residues. The germline V gene encodes CDR1 MDHEN and CDR2 SYDVKM. The V end lost 6 bases, the J end lost 1 base, and 16 bases lay between the germline ends. Written as DNA, the CDR3 is TGTGCCAGCAGCGTCTTTGACCAGGGAAGCAATCAGCCCCAGCATTTT. Protein: CASSVFDQGSNQPQHF.

The chain links TRBV7-8 to TRBJ1-3; unclear D gene. This CDR3 is built from 15 residues. From germline, CDR1 is SGHVS and CDR2 FQNEAQ. Trimming left V 1 base short and J 3 bases short, with 10 bases between. Here the CDR3 DNA reads TGTGCCAGCAGCTTAGGGGGAGGAAATGGAAACACCATATATTTT. Translation gives CASSLGGGNGNTIYF.

In this sample, this clone turned up once. CDR3 sequence: CASSVGQSSYEQYF. CDR3 nucleotides: TGTGCCAGCAGCGTGGGACAGAGCTCCTACGAGCAGTACTTC. This sequence joins TRBV9 and TRBJ2-7; 7 bases map to TRBD1. CDR1 and CDR2 from the germline V gene are SGDLS and YYNGEE. This CDR3 comprises 14 residues. The junction had 2 bases not matched to a gene; V was cut back by 2 bases and J by 0 bases.

The V and J genes are TRBV6-5 and TRBJ2-1; 7 bases line up with TRBD2. This CDR3 has 16 residues. From germline, CDR1 is MNHEY and CDR2 SVGAGI. With 4 bases clipped from V and 3 bases from J, the junction kept 9 bases outside the gene matches. The CDR3 region has the DNA TGTGCCAGCAGTTTTCGCAGAGCGGGGAGCTACAATGAGCAGTTCTTC. As protein: CASSFRRAGSYNEQFF.

The rearrangement joins TRBV11-2 to TRBJ2-1, with 9 positions matching TRBD2. The J segment lost 8 bases and the V segment lost 2 bases, leaving 4 bases of the junction unmatched. Germline V gives CDR1 SGHAT, CDR2 FQNNGV. This CDR3 region has 14 residues. This chain's CDR3 is CASSLRSGRYEQFF. For the CDR3, the DNA is TGTGCCAGCAGCTTAAGGAGCGGGAGGTATGAGCAGTTCTTC.

The V and J genes are TRBV6-5 and TRBJ2-7, with D possibly TRBD1 on 5 matching bases. The CDR3 covers 14 residues. V lost 2 bases, J lost 5 bases, and 13 bases lay in between. Germline CDR1 is MNHEY and CDR2 is SVGAGI. CDR3 DNA: TGTGCCAGCAGTTACAAAGGGGTATACCACGAGCAGTACTTC. Protein sequence: CASSYKGVYHEQYF.

The V gene is TRBV5-6, the J gene TRBJ1-2; perhaps TRBD1 as D (6 bases). V was pared by 4 bases and J by 3 bases, with 19 bases between. The CDR3 loop spans 16 amino acids. Germline V lookup: CDR1 SGHDT, CDR2 YYEEEE. The chain's CDR3 is CASSQPFLPGDYGYTF. The CDR3 DNA is TGTGCCAGCAGCCAACCATTCCTGCCAGGGGACTATGGCTACACCTTC.

This chain connects TRBV9 to TRBJ2-1; D is perhaps TRBD1 (5 bases). This CDR3 region has 16 residues. CDR1 SGDLS and CDR2 YYNGEE come from the germline V gene. Deletions cut 0 bases from V and 0 bases from J, with 10 bases between. The CDR3 region has the DNA TGTGCCAGCAGCGTAGAGGGGATCAGCTCCTACAATGAGCAGTTCTTC. Translated, it gives CASSVEGISSYNEQFF.

This clone was seen a few times. This chain uses TRBV11-1 with TRBJ2-2; 8 positions match TRBD1. Losses at the gene ends were 8 bases for V and 6 bases for J; bases not matched to a gene: 5. Germline V gene lookup returns CDR1 SGHAT and CDR2 FQDESV (reference sequence). CDR3 length: 13 residues. This CDR3 is CASDRGRAGELFF. The CDR3 DNA sequence: TGTGCCAGCGACAGGGGAAGGGCCGGGGAGCTGTTTTTT. The whole variable domain, remainder taken from reference TRBV11-1 and TRBJ2-2, is EAEVAQSPRYKITEKSQAVAFWCDPISGHATLYWYRQILGQGPELLVQFQDESVVDDSQLPKDRFSAERLKGVDSTLKIQPAELGDSAMYLCASDRGRAGELFFGEGSRLTVL.

The CDR3 bases are TGTGCCAGCAGCGTAGACCGGGACAGGGGGAACTATGGCTACACCTTC. Its protein product is CASSVDRDRGNYGYTF. This chain connects TRBV9 to TRBJ1-2, with TRBD1 matching 11 bases. The CDR3 spans 16 residues. After removal of 0 bases from V and 2 bases from J, the junction contained 3 bases not matched to a gene. Germline V gene lookup returns CDR1 SGDLS and CDR2 YYNGEE.

This chain connects TRBV12-5 to TRBJ2-1; 7 bases align to TRBD1. V gave up 2 bases and J gave up 0 bases; unmatched junction bases: 4. The germline V gene has CDR1 LGHNT and CDR2 FRNRAP. The CDR3 spans 16 residues. CDR3 DNA sequence: TGTGCTAGTGGTTTGACACAGGGGAGCTCCTACAATGAGCAGTTCTTC. Protein: CASGLTQGSSYNEQFF.

The chain uses TRBV21-1 and TRBJ2-3; the D call TRBD2 from the table was never checked on the DNA. TRBV21-1 is an annotated pseudogene. CDR3 length equals 16 residues. CDR3: CASTRMGGDGTDTQYF. CDR3 bases: TGTGCCAGCACCCGGATGGGAGGGGACGGGACAGATACGCAGTATTTT.

The gene calls are TRBV3-1 (or the pseudogene TRBV3-2) and TRBJ1-4; the D gene is possibly TRBD1 (5 bases). The germline CDR1 and CDR2 sequences are LGHDT and YNNKEL (reference sequence). The germline V and J ends were trimmed by 2 bases and 4 bases, with 14 bases remaining between them. The CDR3 runs to 16 residues. For the CDR3, the DNA is TGTGCCAGCAGCCAAAGTGAAAGGGGCGGTAATGAAAAACTGTTTTTT. It specifies CASSQSERGGNEKLFF.

This chain joins TRBV5-1 and TRBJ2-6, with 7 bases matching TRBD1. Germline V CDR1 and CDR2: SGHRS, YFSETQ. The junction had 16 bases not matched to a gene; V was cut back by 7 bases and J by 0 bases. The CDR3 spans 19 residues. The CDR3 DNA follows: TGCGCCAGCTCCCGTCAGGGGGAACAAGTCGTCTCTGGGGCCAACGTCCTGACTTTC. Protein product: CASSRQGEQVVSGANVLTF.

A word on this clone: Sequence at one end of the junction differs from germline and may be a read error. The rearrangement joins TRBV11-2 to TRBJ2-7; D gene ambiguous. The CDR3 sequence is 12 residues long. From germline, CDR1 is SGHAT and CDR2 FQNNGV. The CDR3 region has the DNA TGTGCCAGCAGCATAGAATCCTCCGAGCAGTACTTC. Protein: CASSIESSEQYF.

V and J are TRBV4-1 and TRBJ1-4, with D possibly matching TRBD1 (6 bases). The CDR3 runs 16 residues. The germline gives CDR1 MGHRA, CDR2 YSYEKL. The germline V and J ends were trimmed by 4 bases and 4 bases, with 16 bases remaining between them. The CDR3 loop reads CASSPPSGGLNEKLFF. The CDR3 DNA sequence: TGCGCCAGCAGCCCCCCCTCGGGGGGGCTTAATGAAAAACTGTTTTTT.

The chain uses TRBV4-1 and TRBJ2-5, with 9 nucleotides matching TRBD1. Germline loops: CDR1 MGHRA, CDR2 YSYEKL. The CDR3 extends over 15 amino acids. Trimming cost V 4 bases and J 5 bases; bases outside gene matches: 8. CDR3 in amino acids: CASSRATGGWETQYF. DNA of the CDR3: TGCGCCAGCAGCCGTGCGACAGGGGGATGGGAGACCCAGTACTTC.

V is TRBV9 and J is TRBJ1-5, with D hard to call. The CDR3 sequence is 16 residues long. The germline CDR1 and CDR2 sequences are SGDLS and YYNGEE. V was cut by 0 bases and J by 3 bases, with 13 bases left in between. The CDR3 spells CASSVGIGGANQPQHF. CDR3 nucleotide sequence: TGTGCCAGCAGCGTAGGTATAGGTGGAGCCAATCAGCCCCAGCATTTT.

CDR3 residues: CASSPWTSGDQETQYF. The CDR3 coding sequence is TGTGCCAGCAGCCCCTGGACTAGCGGGGACCAAGAGACCCAGTACTTC. The V gene is TRBV3-1 (or the pseudogene TRBV3-2), the J gene TRBJ2-5; TRBD2 agrees at 12 bases. V shed 4 bases, J shed 0 bases, and the junction held 3 bases outside the gene matches. The CDR3 is 16 amino acids. Germline loops: CDR1 LGHDT, CDR2 YNNKEL (reference sequence).

The gene calls are TRBV4-3 and TRBJ2-7; the match to TRBD2 covers 12 bases. V shed 1 base, J shed 2 bases, and the junction held 6 bases outside the gene matches. The V gene's germline CDR1 is LGHNA and CDR2 YSLEER. There are 17 residues in the CDR3. CDR3 in amino acids: CASSQGLAGVHPYEQYF. The CDR3 DNA sequence: TGCGCCAGCAGCCAAGGACTAGCGGGAGTCCACCCCTACGAGCAGTACTTC.

V gene TRBV5-1 combines with J gene TRBJ1-4; D gene uncertain. V lost 0 bases and J lost 0, with 3 bases in between. The CDR3 length is 14 residues. The germline V gene has CDR1 SGHRS and CDR2 YFSETQ. The CDR3 region has the DNA TGCGCCAGCAGCTTGGGCGCAACTAATGAAAAACTGTTTTTT. Encoded protein: CASSLGATNEKLFF. Combining the CDR3 with reference TRBV5-1 and TRBJ1-4 gives the whole variable domain KAGVTQTPRYLIKTRGQQVTLSCSPISGHRSVSWYQQTPGQGLQFLFEYFSETQRNKGNFPGRFSGRQFSNSRSEMNVSTLELGDSALYLCASSLGATNEKLFFGSGTQLSVL.

V usage is TRBV6-2 or TRBV6-3 and J usage is TRBJ1-1; D is perhaps TRBD1 (5 bases). The CDR3 loop spans 16 amino acids. Germline V lookup: CDR1 MNHEY, CDR2 SVGEGT. V lost 2 bases, J lost 5 bases, and 18 bases lay in between. CDR3 DNA: TGTGCCAGCAGTTACAAGAGTCGGGGGGGTCGGACTGAAGCTTTCTTT. It encodes CASSYKSRGGRTEAFF.